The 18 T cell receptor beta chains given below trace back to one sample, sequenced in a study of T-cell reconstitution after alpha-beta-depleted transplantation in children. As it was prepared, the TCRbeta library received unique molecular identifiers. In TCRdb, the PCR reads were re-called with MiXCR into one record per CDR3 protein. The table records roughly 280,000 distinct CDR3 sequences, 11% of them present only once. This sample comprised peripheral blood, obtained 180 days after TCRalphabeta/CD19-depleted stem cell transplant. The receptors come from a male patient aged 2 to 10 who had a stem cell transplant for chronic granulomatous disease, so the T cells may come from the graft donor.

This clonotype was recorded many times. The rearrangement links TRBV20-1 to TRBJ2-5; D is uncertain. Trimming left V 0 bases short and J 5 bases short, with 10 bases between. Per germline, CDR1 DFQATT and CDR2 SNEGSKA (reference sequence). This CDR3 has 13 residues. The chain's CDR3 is CSARDLGWETQYF. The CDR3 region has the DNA TGCAGTGCTAGAGATCTTGGTTGGGAGACCCAGTACTTC.

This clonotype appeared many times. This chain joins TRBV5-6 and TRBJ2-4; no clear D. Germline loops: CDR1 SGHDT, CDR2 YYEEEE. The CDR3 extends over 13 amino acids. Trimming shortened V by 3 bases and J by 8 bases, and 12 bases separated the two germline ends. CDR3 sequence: CASSWGAADIQYF. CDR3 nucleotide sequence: TGTGCCAGCAGCTGGGGTGCTGCGGACATTCAGTACTTC.

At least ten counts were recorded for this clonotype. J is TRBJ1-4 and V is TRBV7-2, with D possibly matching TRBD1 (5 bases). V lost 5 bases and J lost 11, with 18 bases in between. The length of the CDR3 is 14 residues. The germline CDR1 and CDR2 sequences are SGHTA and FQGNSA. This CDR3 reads CASSRALDSWKLFF. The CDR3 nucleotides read TGTGCCAGCAGCCGGGCCCTAGACAGTTGGAAACTGTTTTTT.

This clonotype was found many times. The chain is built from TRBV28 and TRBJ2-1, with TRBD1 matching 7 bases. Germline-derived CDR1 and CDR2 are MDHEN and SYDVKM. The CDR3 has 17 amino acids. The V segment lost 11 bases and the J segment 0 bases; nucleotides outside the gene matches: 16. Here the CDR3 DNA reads TGTGCCGGCGCCGGGACAGTTTCTTTTGGCTCCTACAATGAGCAGTTCTTC. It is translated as CAGAGTVSFGSYNEQFF. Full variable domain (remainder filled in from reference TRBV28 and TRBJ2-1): DVKVTQSSRYLVKRTGEKVFLECVQDMDHENMFWYRQDPGLGLRLIYFSYDVKMKEKGDIPEGYSVSREKKERFSLILESASTNQTSMYLCAGAGTVSFGSYNEQFFGPGTRLTVL.

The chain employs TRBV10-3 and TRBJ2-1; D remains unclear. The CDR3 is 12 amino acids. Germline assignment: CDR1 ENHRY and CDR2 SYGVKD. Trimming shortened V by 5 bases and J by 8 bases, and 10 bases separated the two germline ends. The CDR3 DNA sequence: TGTGCCATCAGTAGACGGGCAGATGAGCAGTTCTTC. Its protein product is CAISRRADEQFF.

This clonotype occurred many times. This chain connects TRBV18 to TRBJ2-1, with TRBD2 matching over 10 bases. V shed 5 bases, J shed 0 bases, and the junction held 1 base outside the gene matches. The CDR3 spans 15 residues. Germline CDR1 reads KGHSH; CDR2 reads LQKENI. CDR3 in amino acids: CASSGLAASYNEQFF. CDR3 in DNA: TGTGCCAGCTCAGGACTAGCGGCCTCCTACAATGAGCAGTTCTTC.

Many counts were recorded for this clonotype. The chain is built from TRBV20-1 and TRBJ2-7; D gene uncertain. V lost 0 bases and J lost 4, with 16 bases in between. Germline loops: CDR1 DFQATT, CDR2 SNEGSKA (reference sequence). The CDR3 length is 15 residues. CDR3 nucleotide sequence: TGCAGTGCTAGAGACCGGGCCAAGGCCTCTTACGAGCAGTACTTC. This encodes CSARDRAKASYEQYF.

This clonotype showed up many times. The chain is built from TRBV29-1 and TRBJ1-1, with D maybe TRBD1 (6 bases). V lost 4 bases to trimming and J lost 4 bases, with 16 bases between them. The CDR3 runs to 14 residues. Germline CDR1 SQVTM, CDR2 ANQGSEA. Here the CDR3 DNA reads TGCAGCGTTGTTATATGGGGGCTTGGCACTGAAGCTTTCTTT. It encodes CSVVIWGLGTEAFF.

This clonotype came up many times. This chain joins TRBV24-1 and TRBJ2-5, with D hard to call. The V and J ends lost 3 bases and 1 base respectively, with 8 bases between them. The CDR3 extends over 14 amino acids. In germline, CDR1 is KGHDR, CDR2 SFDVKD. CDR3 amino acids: CATSDSRRQETQYF. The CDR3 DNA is TGTGCCACCAGTGATAGTCGACGCCAAGAGACCCAGTACTTC.

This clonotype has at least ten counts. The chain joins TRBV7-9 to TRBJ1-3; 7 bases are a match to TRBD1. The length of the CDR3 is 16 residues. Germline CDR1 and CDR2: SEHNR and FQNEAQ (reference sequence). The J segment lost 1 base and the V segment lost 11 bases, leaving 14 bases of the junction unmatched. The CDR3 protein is CAGTNTDRASGNTIYF. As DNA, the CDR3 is TGTGCCGGAACAAATACCGACAGGGCATCTGGAAACACCATATATTTT. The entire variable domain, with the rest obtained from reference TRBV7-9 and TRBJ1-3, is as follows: DTGVSQNPRHKITKRGQNVTFRCDPISEHNRLYWYRQTLGQGPEFLTYFQNEAQLEKSRLLSDRFSAERPKGSFSTLEIQRTEQGDSAMYLCAGTNTDRASGNTIYFGEGSWLTVV.

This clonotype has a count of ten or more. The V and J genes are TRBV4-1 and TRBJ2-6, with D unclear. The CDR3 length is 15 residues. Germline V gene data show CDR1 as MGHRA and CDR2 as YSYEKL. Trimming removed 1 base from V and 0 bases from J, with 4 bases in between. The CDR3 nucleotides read TGCGCCAGCAGCCAAGCGGCCTCTGGGGCCAACGTCCTGACTTTC. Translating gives CASSQAASGANVLTF.

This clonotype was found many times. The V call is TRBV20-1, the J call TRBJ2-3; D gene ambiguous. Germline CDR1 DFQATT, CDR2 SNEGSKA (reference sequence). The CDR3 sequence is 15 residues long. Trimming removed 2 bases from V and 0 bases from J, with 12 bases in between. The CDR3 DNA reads TGCAGTGCTAGAAACCCAGTAACTAGCACAGATACGCAGTATTTT. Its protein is CSARNPVTSTDTQYF.

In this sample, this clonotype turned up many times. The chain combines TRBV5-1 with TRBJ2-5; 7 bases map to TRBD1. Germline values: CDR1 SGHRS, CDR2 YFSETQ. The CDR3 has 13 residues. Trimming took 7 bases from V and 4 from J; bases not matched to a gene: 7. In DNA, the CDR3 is TGCGCCAGCGAAAGACAGGGCGGAGAGACCCAGTACTTC. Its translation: CASERQGGETQYF.

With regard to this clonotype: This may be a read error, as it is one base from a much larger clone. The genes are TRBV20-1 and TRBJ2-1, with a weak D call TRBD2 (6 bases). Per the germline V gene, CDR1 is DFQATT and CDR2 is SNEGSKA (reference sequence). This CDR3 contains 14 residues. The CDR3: CIARVSGAYNEQFF. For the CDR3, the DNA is TGCATTGCTAGAGTTAGCGGCGCCTACAATGAGCAGTTCTTC.

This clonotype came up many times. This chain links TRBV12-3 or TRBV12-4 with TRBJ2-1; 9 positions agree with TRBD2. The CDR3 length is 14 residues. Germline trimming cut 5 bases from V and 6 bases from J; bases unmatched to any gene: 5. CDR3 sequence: CASSRLAEVNEQFF. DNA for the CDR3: TGTGCCAGCAGTCGACTAGCGGAGGTCAATGAGCAGTTCTTC.

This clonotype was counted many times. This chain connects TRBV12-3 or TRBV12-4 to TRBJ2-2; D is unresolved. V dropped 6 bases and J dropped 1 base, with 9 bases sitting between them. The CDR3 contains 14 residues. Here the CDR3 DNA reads TGTGCCAGCAGCCCCGTGCGGAACACCGGGGAGCTGTTTTTT. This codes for CASSPVRNTGELFF.

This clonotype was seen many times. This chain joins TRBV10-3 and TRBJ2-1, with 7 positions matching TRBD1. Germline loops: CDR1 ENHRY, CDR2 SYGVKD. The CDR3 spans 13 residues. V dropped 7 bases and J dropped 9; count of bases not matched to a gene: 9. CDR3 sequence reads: CAITRQGYGEQFF. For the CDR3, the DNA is TGTGCCATCACCAGACAGGGATATGGTGAGCAGTTCTTC.

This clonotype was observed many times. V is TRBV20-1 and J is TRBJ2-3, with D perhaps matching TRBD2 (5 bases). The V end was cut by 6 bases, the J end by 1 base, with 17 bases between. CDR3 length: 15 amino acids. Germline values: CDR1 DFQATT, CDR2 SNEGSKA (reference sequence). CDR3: CSAPPQEVGTDTQYF. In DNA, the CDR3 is TGCAGTGCCCCCCCTCAGGAGGTCGGCACAGATACGCAGTATTTT.